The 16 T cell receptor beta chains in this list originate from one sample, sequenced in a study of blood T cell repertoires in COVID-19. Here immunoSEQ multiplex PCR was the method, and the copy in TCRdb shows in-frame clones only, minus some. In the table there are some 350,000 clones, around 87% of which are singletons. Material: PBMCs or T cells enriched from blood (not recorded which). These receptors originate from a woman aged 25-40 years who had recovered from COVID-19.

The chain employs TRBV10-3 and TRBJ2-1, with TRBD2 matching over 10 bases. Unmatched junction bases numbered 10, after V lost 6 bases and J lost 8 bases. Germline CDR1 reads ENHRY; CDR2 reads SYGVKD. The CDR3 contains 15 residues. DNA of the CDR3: TGTGCCATCAGCCAGGGTAGCGGGGGGATCGATGAGCAGTTCTTC. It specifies CAISQGSGGIDEQFF.

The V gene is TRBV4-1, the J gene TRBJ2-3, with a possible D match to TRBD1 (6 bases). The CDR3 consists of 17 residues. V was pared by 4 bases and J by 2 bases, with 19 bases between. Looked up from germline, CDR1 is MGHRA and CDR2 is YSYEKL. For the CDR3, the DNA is TGCGCCAGCAGCCGTTACCCAACAGGGCAGAACACAGATACGCAGTATTTT. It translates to CASSRYPTGQNTDTQYF.

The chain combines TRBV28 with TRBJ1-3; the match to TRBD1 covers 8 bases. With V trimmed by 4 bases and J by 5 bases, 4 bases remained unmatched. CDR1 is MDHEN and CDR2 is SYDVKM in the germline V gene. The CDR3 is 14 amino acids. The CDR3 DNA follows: TGTGCCAGCAGTTCTGGACAGGGTCGAAACACCATATATTTT. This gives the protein CASSSGQGRNTIYF.

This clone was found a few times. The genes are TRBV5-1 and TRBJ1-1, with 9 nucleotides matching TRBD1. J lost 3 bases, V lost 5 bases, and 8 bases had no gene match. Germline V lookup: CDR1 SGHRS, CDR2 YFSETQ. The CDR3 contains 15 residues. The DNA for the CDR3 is TGCGCCAGCAGGCCCTTACAGGGGGCATACACTGAAGCTTTCTTT. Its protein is CASRPLQGAYTEAFF. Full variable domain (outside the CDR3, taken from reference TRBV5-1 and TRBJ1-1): KAGVTQTPRYLIKTRGQQVTLSCSPISGHRSVSWYQQTPGQGLQFLFEYFSETQRNKGNFPGRFSGRQFSNSRSEMNVSTLELGDSALYLCASRPLQGAYTEAFFGQGTRLTVV.

The CDR3 reads CASSWGRRTGAAGNTIYF. In DNA, the CDR3 is TGTGCCAGCAGCTGGGGGAGGCGGACAGGGGCCGCCGGAAACACCATATATTTT. The rearrangement links TRBV7-2 to TRBJ1-3, with 9 nucleotides matching TRBD1. Germline V gene sequence: CDR1 SGHTA, CDR2 FQGNSA. The V segment lost 4 bases and the J segment 4 bases; nucleotides outside the gene matches: 14. The CDR3 has 18 residues.

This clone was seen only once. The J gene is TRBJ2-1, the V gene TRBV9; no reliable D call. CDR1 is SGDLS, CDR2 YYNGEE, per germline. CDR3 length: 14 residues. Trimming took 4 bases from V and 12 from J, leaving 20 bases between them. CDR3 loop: CASSLRLSPYGQFF. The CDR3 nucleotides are TGTGCCAGCAGCCTTCGCCTATCCCCGTACGGGCAGTTCTTC.

The CDR3 nucleotides are TGTGCCAGCGGAGGACAGGGCTTAAGCTCCTACGAGCAGTACTTC. Protein sequence: CASGGQGLSSYEQYF. The J gene is TRBJ2-7, the V gene TRBV2; 8 nucleotides line up with TRBD1. The CDR3 has 15 amino acids. CDR1 SNHLY and CDR2 FYNNEI come from the germline V gene. V dropped 8 bases and J dropped 0; count of bases not matched to a gene: 9.

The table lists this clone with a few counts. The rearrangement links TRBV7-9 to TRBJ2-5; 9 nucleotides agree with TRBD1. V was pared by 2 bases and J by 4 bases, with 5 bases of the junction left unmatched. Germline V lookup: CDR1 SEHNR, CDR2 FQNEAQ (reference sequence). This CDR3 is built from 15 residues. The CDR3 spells CASSLTPQGAETQYF. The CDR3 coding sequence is TGTGCCAGCAGCTTAACTCCACAGGGGGCAGAGACCCAGTACTTC.

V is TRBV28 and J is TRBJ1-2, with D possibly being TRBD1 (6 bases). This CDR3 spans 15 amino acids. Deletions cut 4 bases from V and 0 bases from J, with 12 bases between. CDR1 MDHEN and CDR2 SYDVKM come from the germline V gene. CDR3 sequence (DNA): TGTGCCAGCAGTTCCCACAGGGATCCTAACTATGGCTACACCTTC. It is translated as CASSSHRDPNYGYTF.

CDR3 sequence: CASSQLRQGYGYTF. The CDR3 DNA reads as TGTGCCAGCAGCCAATTAAGACAGGGCTATGGCTACACCTTC. This chain joins TRBV3-1 (or the pseudogene TRBV3-2) and TRBJ1-2, with 7 positions matching TRBD1. CDR1 and CDR2 from the germline V gene are LGHDT and YNNKEL (reference sequence). The J segment lost 4 bases and the V segment lost 2 bases, leaving 4 bases of the junction unmatched. The CDR3 extends over 14 amino acids.

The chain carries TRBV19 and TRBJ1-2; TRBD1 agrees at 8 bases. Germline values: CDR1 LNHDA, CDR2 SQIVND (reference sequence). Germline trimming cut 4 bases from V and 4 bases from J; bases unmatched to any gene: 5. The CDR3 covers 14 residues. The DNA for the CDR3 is TGTGCCAGTAGTAAGGACAGGGAAGGCTATGGCTACACCTTC. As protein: CASSKDREGYGYTF.

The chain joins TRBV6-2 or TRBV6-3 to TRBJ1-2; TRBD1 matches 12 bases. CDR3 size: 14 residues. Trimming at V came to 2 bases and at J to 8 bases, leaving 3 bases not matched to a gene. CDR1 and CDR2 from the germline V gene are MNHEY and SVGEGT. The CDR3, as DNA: TGTGCCAGCAGTTACCGGGACAGGGGGCGAGGCTACACCTTC. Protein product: CASSYRDRGRGYTF.

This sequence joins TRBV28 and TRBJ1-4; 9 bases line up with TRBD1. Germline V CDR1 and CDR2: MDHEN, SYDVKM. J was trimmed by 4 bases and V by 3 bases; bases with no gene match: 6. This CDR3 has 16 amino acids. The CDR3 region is CASSFAGTGINEKLFF. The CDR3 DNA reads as TGTGCCAGCAGTTTTGCCGGGACAGGGATTAATGAAAAACTGTTTTTT.

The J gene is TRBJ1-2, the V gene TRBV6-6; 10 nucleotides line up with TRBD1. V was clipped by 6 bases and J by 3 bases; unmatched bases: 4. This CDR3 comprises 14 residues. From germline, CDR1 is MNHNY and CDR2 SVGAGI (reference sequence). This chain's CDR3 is CASRDRGRDYGYTF. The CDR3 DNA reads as TGTGCCAGCAGAGACAGGGGGCGGGACTATGGCTACACCTTC.

In DNA, the CDR3 is TGTGCCTGGAGTTTCGGGGGGGGGCGGTTCTTC. Protein sequence: CAWSFGGGRFF. The chain combines TRBV30 with TRBJ2-1, with TRBD2 matching 8 bases. Germline V gene sequence: CDR1 GTSNPN, CDR2 SVGIG (reference sequence). CDR3 length: 11 amino acids. The V segment lost 2 bases and the J segment 15 bases; nucleotides outside the gene matches: 6.

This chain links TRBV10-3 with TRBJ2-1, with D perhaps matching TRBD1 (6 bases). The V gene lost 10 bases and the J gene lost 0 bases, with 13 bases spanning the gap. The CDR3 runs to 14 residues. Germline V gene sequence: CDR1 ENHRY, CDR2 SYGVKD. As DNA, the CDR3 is TGTGCCACGCTACAGGGTAGCTCCTACAATGAGCAGTTCTTC. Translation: CATLQGSSYNEQFF.